Below, 13 T cell receptor beta chains from the same sample are listed, as sequenced in a study of T cells in Graves' hyperthyroidism and ophthalmopathy. Researchers amplified the TCR beta CDR3 regions from RNA transcripts. First-round RT-PCR targeting the TCR CDR3 was performed with the HTBI primer set. A single record per CDR3 protein comes from TCRdb applying MiXCR to the multiplex PCR reads. Of 540,000 or so distinct CDR3 sequences in the sample, around a sixth are singletons; the top ten hold around 7.8%. Sequenced: blood. These receptor sequences come from a woman under 40 with Graves' hyperthyroidism.

At least ten counts were recorded for this clonotype. The chain combines TRBV5-5 with TRBJ2-1, with TRBD2 as a possible D gene (5 bases). The V gene's germline CDR1 is SGHKS and CDR2 YYEKEE (reference sequence). Trimming left V 4 bases short and J 4 bases short, with 15 bases between. The CDR3 extends over 15 amino acids. The CDR3 reads CASSPDGRTYNEQFF. The CDR3 nucleotides are TGTGCCAGCAGCCCGGATGGGAGAACATACAATGAGCAGTTCTTC. Full variable domain (outside the CDR3, taken from reference TRBV5-5 and TRBJ2-1): DAGVTQSPTHLIKTRGQQVTLRCSPISGHKSVSWYQQVLGQGPQFIFQYYEKEERGRGNFPDRFSARQFPNYSSELNVNALLLGDSALYLCASSPDGRTYNEQFFGPGTRLTVL.

The chain combines TRBV27 with TRBJ1-6; 7 bases are shared with TRBD1. The ends lost 2 bases at V and 8 bases at J; junction bases unmatched: 6. Germline CDR1 MNHEY, CDR2 SMNVEV (reference sequence). The CDR3 is 15 amino acids. CDR3 coding DNA: TGTGCCAGCAGTTTAGTCCAGGGGGGAGATTCACCCCTCCACTTT. As protein: CASSLVQGGDSPLHF.

This chain connects TRBV5-8 to TRBJ1-1, with 10 bases identical to TRBD1. Germline lookup yields CDR1 SGHTS and CDR2 YDEGEE. V lost 4 bases, J lost 1 base, and 13 bases stayed unmatched. This CDR3 comprises 18 residues. The chain's CDR3 is CASSRGKGQGIRNTEAFF. The CDR3, as DNA: TGTGCCAGCAGCCGGGGTAAGGGACAGGGGATTCGGAACACTGAAGCTTTCTTT.

The chain employs TRBV19 and TRBJ2-1, with a possible D match to TRBD2 (7 bases). The CDR3 contains 18 residues. Per germline, CDR1 LNHDA and CDR2 SQIVND (reference sequence). V lost 3 bases and J lost 1, with 19 bases in between. The CDR3 nucleotides are TGTGCCAGTAGTATCCTAAAGGGGGGGCGGTTATCCTACAATGAGCAGTTCTTC. Its protein is CASSILKGGRLSYNEQFF.

Details on this clonotype: A read error may produce the germline difference seen at one junction end. V gene TRBV11-2 combines with J gene TRBJ2-5, with D possibly TRBD2 on 6 matching bases. This CDR3 contains 12 residues. The germline V gene encodes CDR1 SGHAT and CDR2 FQNNGV. CDR3 sequence: CASSFTRETLYF. The CDR3 DNA follows: TGTGCCAGCAGCTTTACACGGGAGACCCTGTACTTC.

This clonotype occurred many times. The chain couples TRBV3-1 to TRBJ2-7; D is perhaps TRBD2 (6 bases). The CDR3 is 15 residues long. Germline assignment: CDR1 LGHDT and CDR2 YNNKEL (reference sequence). V lost 1 base, J lost 0 bases, and 10 bases lay in between. In DNA form, the CDR3 reads TGTGCCAGCAGCCAAGGGCTAGCGTTCTCCTACGAGCAGTACTTC. This translates into CASSQGLAFSYEQYF.

The table lists this clonotype with many counts. This chain joins TRBV2 and TRBJ2-5, with 11 bases that match TRBD2. The CDR3 covers 20 residues. Looked up from germline, CDR1 is SNHLY and CDR2 is FYNNEI. V was clipped by 8 bases and J by 4 bases; unmatched bases: 24. This CDR3 reads CASALIGGRTSGSMRETQYF. The CDR3 nucleotides read TGTGCCAGCGCGCTTATCGGGGGGCGGACTAGCGGGTCCATGAGAGAGACCCAGTACTTC.

DNA of the CDR3: TGCGCCAGCAACCCGGGACAGGGGACGGATACGCAGTATTTT. Amino acids: CASNPGQGTDTQYF. The chain has TRBV5-1 and TRBJ2-3; 10 bases map to TRBD1. Germline V gene data show CDR1 as SGHRS and CDR2 as YFSETQ. The CDR3 runs to 14 residues. J lost 6 bases, V lost 6 bases, and 7 bases had no gene match.

This clonotype showed up just a few times. One end of the junction does not line up with germline, which may come from a read error. V and J are TRBV7-2 and TRBJ2-1, with TRBD2 as a possible D gene (6 bases). Germline loops: CDR1 SGHTA, CDR2 FQGNSA. The CDR3 covers 17 residues. CDR3 in DNA: TGCGCCAGCAGCCAAGAACCCCGACCGCGAGGAGGGAATGAGCAGTTCTTC. It encodes CASSQEPRPRGGNEQFF.

This clonotype has more than one count but fewer than ten. This chain joins TRBV5-1 and TRBJ1-5; D possibly corresponds to TRBD1 (5 bases). Germline values: CDR1 SGHRS, CDR2 YFSETQ. Trimming stripped 0 bases from V and 2 bases from J, with 9 bases between. The CDR3 totals 15 residues. The CDR3 spells CASSLGVGGNQPQHF. The CDR3 DNA reads TGCGCCAGCAGCTTGGGGGTAGGGGGCAATCAGCCCCAGCATTTT.

The chain is built from TRBV2 and TRBJ2-5; the match to TRBD2 covers 11 bases. Unmatched junction bases numbered 5, after V lost 8 bases and J lost 3 bases. CDR1 and CDR2 (germline): SNHLY, FYNNEI. The CDR3 sequence is 14 residues long. The CDR3 DNA is TGTGCCAGCCGCCATAGCGGGGGGGAAGAGACCCAGTACTTC. This encodes CASRHSGGEETQYF.

A word on this clonotype: This could be a read error, since a much larger clone is one nucleotide away. The rearrangement uses TRBV3-1 and TRBJ2-2; no clear D. Germline V gene data show CDR1 as LGHDT and CDR2 as YNNKEL (reference sequence). The CDR3 runs 13 residues. This CDR3 is CAISQVRAGELFF. CDR3 bases: TGTGCCATCAGCCAAGTTCGGGCCGGGGAGCTGTTTTTT.

The table lists this clonotype with a few counts. V gene TRBV6-1 combines with J gene TRBJ1-1; no reliable D call. Per the germline V gene, CDR1 is MNHNS and CDR2 is SASEGT. Trimming removed 8 bases at V and 2 bases at J, with 12 bases between. This CDR3 is built from 13 residues. CDR3 residues: CASHTPGNTEAFF. The CDR3, as DNA: TGTGCCAGCCACACTCCAGGTAACACTGAAGCTTTCTTT.